This T cell receptor beta chain was captured in a study of cytomegalovirus exposure and HLA in healthy donors. With 6 bases clipped from V and 7 bases from J, the junction kept 10 bases outside the gene matches. Germline CDR1 and CDR2: SGHDN and FVKESK. The CDR3 is 15 residues long. This PCR relied on a set of 60 Vbeta primers and 13 Jbeta primers. TCRdb keeps only in-frame clones here, not all; method: immunoSEQ multiplex PCR. The table has about 89,000 clones, 85% seen once. This chain joins TRBV14 and TRBJ2-1, with 9 bases lining up with TRBD2. The sample was PBMCs. This clonotype was sampled from a man aged 40-55 years in good health and CMV-seropositive. The CDR3 reads CASSHLAGSYNEQFF. The CDR3 DNA reads TGTGCCAGCAGTCACCTAGCGGGGTCTTATAATGAGCAGTTCTTC.